The next 10 T cell receptor beta chains were all read from a single sample in a study of T cell repertoires in cytomegalovirus infection. One entry per CDR3 protein results from TCRdb running MiXCR on the reads. This sample has roughly 230,000 distinct CDR3 sequences, with over 15% found just once. The sequenced sample consisted of CD8+ T cells from PBMCs. These receptors all stem from a human donor in good health (CMV status not recorded). Some clones in this sample may be carry-over from other donors' samples.

This chain uses TRBV11-2 with TRBJ2-7; D gene uncertain. Germline CDR1 is SGHAT and CDR2 is FQNNGV. This CDR3 comprises 13 residues. Trimming pared 3 bases from V and 6 bases from J, leaving 12 bases between. CDR3 amino acids: CASSLERFREQYF. The CDR3 DNA reads as TGTGCCAGCAGCTTGGAGAGGTTTCGCGAGCAGTACTTC.

This clonotype was seen a few times. V and J are TRBV2 and TRBJ1-4, with TRBD1 as a possible D gene (6 bases). Trimming pared 6 bases from V and 8 bases from J, leaving 16 bases between. From germline, CDR1 is SNHLY and CDR2 FYNNEI. This CDR3 is built from 14 residues. The CDR3 nucleotides are TGTGCCAGCAGACACCAGGGGCTTCGCGAAAAACTGTTTTTT. Translation gives CASRHQGLREKLFF.

This clonotype was observed a handful of times. The V and J genes are TRBV6-2 or TRBV6-3 and TRBJ2-4; 10 nucleotides align to TRBD2. Trimming took 0 bases from V and 6 from J; bases not matched to a gene: 11. This CDR3 contains 18 residues. Germline V gives CDR1 MNHEY, CDR2 SVGEGT. The CDR3 reads CASSYSTVAGGRGNIQYF. The CDR3 DNA reads as TGTGCCAGCAGTTACTCGACGGTAGCGGGGGGCCGGGGAAACATTCAGTACTTC.

The chain has TRBV6-8 and TRBJ1-1, with no clear D. The CDR3 is made up of 14 amino acids. Trimming removed 2 bases from V and 0 bases from J, with 7 bases in between. Germline CDR1 reads MNHGY; CDR2 reads SAAAGT. CDR3 sequence reads: CASSYRLVNTEAFF. The CDR3, as DNA: TGTGCCAGCAGTTACCGATTAGTGAACACTGAAGCTTTCTTT.

This clonotype was observed many times. V usage is TRBV7-6 and J usage is TRBJ2-7; TRBD1 aligns across 10 bases. This CDR3 region has 15 residues. Germline CDR1 reads SGHVS; CDR2 reads FNYEAQ. V shed 2 bases, J shed 3 bases, and the junction held 4 bases outside the gene matches. The DNA of the CDR3 is TGTGCCAGCAGCTTATGGGACAGGGGAAGCTACGAGCAGTACTTC. Its protein is CASSLWDRGSYEQYF.

The J gene is TRBJ2-5, the V gene TRBV5-6, with 8 positions matching TRBD2. The CDR3 contains 13 residues. The V segment lost 4 bases and the J segment 5 bases; nucleotides outside the gene matches: 4. Per the germline V gene, CDR1 is SGHDT and CDR2 is YYEEEE. The CDR3 loop is CASSGTSWETQYF. CDR3 nucleotide sequence: TGTGCCAGCAGCGGGACTAGTTGGGAGACCCAGTACTTC.

The V and J genes are TRBV28 and TRBJ2-3; possible D gene TRBD2, 6 bases. Per germline, CDR1 MDHEN and CDR2 SYDVKM. The length of the CDR3 is 18 residues. V was pared by 4 bases and J by 1 base, with 21 bases between. The CDR3: CASSSAGWGGSGTDTQYF. The DNA for the CDR3 is TGTGCCAGCAGTTCCGCGGGATGGGGAGGTTCAGGCACAGATACGCAGTATTTT.

The chain carries TRBV6-1 and TRBJ2-1; TRBD2 matches 13 bases. V lost 1 base and J lost 2; bases outside the gene matches: 2. The CDR3 loop spans 17 amino acids. The germline CDR1 and CDR2 sequences are MNHNS and SASEGT. The CDR3 DNA reads TGTGCCAGCAGTGAAGGACTAGCGGGGGGCACCTACAATGAGCAGTTCTTC. Translating it yields CASSEGLAGGTYNEQFF.

This chain connects TRBV2 to TRBJ2-5; perhaps TRBD2 as D (6 bases). Germline CDR1 reads SNHLY; CDR2 reads FYNNEI. The V and J ends lost 1 base and 5 bases respectively, with 11 bases between them. The CDR3 loop spans 14 amino acids. The CDR3 sequence is CASSEGLVDETQYF. In DNA form, the CDR3 reads TGTGCCAGCAGTGAAGGACTAGTGGACGAGACCCAGTACTTC. The entire variable domain, with the rest obtained from reference TRBV2 and TRBJ2-5, is as follows: EPEVTQTPSHQVTQMGQEVILRCVPISNHLYFYWYRQILGQKVEFLVSFYNNEISEKSEIFDDQFSVERPDGSNFTLKIRSTKLEDSAMYFCASSEGLVDETQYFGPGTRLLVL.

This clonotype occurred a few times. The chain links TRBV6-2 or TRBV6-3 to TRBJ1-2; the D gene is possibly TRBD1 (5 bases). V was clipped by 4 bases and J by 0 bases, with 12 bases between them. CDR3 length equals 15 residues. Germline lookup yields CDR1 MNHEY and CDR2 SVGEGT. The CDR3 nucleotides read TGTGCCAGCAGTTTTACAGGACCAGCTAACTATGGCTACACCTTC. Encoded protein: CASSFTGPANYGYTF.